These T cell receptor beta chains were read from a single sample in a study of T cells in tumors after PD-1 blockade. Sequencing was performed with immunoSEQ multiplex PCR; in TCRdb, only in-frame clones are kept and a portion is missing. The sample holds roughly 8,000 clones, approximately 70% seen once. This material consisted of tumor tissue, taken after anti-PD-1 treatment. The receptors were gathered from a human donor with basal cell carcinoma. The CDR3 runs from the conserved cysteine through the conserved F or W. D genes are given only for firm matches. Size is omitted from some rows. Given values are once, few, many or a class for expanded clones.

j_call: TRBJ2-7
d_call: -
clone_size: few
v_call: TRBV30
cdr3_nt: TGTGCCTGGAGTGAGTTGGGGGCCGAGCAGTACTTC
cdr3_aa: CAWSELGAEQYF

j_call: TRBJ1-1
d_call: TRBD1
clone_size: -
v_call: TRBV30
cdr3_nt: TGTGCCTGGAGTAGGGGACAGGGGGGCACTGAAGCTTTCTTT
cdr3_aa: CAWSRGQGGTEAFF

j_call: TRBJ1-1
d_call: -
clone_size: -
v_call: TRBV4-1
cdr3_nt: TGCGCCAGCAGCAGCCGGGGGGGGTTGTTAAGGAACACTGAAGCTTTCTTT
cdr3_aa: CASSSRGGLLRNTEAFF

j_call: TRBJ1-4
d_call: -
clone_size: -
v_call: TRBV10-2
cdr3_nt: TGCGCCAGCAGTGAGTCATCAGATGCAACTAATGAAAAACTGTTTTTT
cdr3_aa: CASSESSDATNEKLFF

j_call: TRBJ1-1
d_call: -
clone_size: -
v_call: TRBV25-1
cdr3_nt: TGTGCCAGCCGGAACATGAACACTGAAGCTTTCTTT
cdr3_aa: CASRNMNTEAFF

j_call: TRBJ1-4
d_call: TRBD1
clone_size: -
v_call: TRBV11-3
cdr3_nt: TGTGCCAGCAGCATCGGACAGGGATGGTCCGAAAAACTGTTTTTT
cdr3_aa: CASSIGQGWSEKLFF

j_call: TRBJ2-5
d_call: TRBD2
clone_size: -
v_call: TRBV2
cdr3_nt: TGTGCCAGCAGTCCTAGCGGGGGGAACCAAGAGACCCAGTACTTC
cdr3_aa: CASSPSGGNQETQYF

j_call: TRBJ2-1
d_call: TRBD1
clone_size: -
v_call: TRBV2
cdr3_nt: TGTGCCAGCAGCGGACAGGCCTTGAACAATGAGCAGTTCTTC
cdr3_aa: CASSGQALNNEQFF

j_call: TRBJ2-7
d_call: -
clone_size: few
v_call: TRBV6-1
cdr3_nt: TGTGCCAGCAGTGAAATGGGGTCCTCCTACGAGCAGTACTTC
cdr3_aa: CASSEMGSSYEQYF

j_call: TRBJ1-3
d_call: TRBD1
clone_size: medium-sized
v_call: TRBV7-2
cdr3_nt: TGTGCCAGCAGCGAAGACAGGGGCCTCGGGAACACCATATATTTT
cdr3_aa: CASSEDRGLGNTIYF

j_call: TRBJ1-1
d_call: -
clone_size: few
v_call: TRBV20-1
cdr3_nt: TGCAGTGCTCTTAGGGGTCAAGCTTTCTTT
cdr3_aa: CSALRGQAFF

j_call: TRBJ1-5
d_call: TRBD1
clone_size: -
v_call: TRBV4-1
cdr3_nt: TGCGCCAGCAGCCAGGAGGACAGGGCTGTTCAGCCCCAGCATTTT
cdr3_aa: CASSQEDRAVQPQHF

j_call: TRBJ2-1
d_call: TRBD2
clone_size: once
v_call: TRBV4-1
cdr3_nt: TGCGCCAGCAGCCAAGGGTCTAGCGGGGGCCTCAATGAGCAGTTCTTC
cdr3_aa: CASSQGSSGGLNEQFF

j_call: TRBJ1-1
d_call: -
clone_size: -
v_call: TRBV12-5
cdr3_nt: TGTGCTAGTGGACGTGAGACATATACTGAAGCTTTCTTT
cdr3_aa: CASGRETYTEAFF

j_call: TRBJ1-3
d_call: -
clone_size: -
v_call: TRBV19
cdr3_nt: TGTGCCAGTAGTATGGGTGCCTCTGGAAACACCATATATTTT
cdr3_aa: CASSMGASGNTIYF

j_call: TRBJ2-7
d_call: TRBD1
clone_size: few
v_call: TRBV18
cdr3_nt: TGTGCCAGCTCACGGGACAGCTCCTACGAGCAGTACTTC
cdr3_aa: CASSRDSSYEQYF